This T cell receptor beta chain was obtained from a study of blood T cells in healthy people across ages. Study-wide results and limits: Diversity was higher, and naive CD4+ cells more numerous, in long-lived donors than in aged donors.

This clonotype was counted a few times. What it recognizes is unknown. Using a J-beta primer mix together with a sample-barcoded 5' primer, a second PCR was run for roughly 6 to 12 cycles. One entry per CDR3 protein, called by TCRdb with MiXCR from the 5' RACE reads. This table holds a few hundred thousand distinct CDR3 sequences, 52% found once. Ten milliliters of peripheral blood were drawn from each donor. Each sample used at least 6 million PBMCs. RNA extraction gave at least 5 micrograms of total RNA per sample. This clonotype was sampled from a man aged 55 to 70 in good health. The source material was blood.

CDR3 coding DNA: TGCGCCAGCAGCCAATTTCCCGACAGGCGCTATGGCTACACCTTC. Its translation: CASSQFPDRRYGYTF. This chain uses TRBV4-3 with TRBJ1-2; possibly TRBD1 for D (6 bases). Germline CDR1 and CDR2: LGHNA and YSLEER. V lost 2 bases to trimming and J lost 4 bases, with 14 bases between them. The CDR3 has 15 residues.